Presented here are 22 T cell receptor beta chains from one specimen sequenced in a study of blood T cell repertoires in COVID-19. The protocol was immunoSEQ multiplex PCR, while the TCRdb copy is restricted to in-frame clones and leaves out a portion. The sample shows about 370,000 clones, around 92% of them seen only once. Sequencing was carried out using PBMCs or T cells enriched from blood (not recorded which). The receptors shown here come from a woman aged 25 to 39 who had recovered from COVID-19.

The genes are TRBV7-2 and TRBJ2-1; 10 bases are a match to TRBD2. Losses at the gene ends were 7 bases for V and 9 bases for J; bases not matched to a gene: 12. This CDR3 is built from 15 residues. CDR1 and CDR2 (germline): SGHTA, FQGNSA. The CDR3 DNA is TGTGCCAGCATCCCTCTAGCGGGAGTAGTTCGTGAGCAGTTCTTC. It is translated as CASIPLAGVVREQFF.

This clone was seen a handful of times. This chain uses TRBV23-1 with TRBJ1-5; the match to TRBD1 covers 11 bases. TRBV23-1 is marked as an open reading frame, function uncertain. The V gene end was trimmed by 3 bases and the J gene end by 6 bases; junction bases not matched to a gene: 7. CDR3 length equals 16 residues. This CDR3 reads CASSHPDRGRLQPQHF. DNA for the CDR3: TGCGCCAGCAGTCACCCGGACAGGGGGCGTCTTCAGCCCCAGCATTTT.

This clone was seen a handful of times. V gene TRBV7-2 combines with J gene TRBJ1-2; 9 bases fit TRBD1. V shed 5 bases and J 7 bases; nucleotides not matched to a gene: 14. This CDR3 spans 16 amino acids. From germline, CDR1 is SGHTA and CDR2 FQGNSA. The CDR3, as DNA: TGTGCCAGCAGCCTATCAGTTGGGGACAGGGATGGTGGCTACACCTTC. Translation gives CASSLSVGDRDGGYTF.

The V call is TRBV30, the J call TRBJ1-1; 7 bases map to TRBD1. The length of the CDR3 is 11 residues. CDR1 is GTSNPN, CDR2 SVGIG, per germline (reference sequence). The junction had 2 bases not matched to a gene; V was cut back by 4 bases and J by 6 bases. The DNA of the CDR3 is TGTGCCTGGACAACAGGGGCTGAAGCTTTCTTT. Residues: CAWTTGAEAFF.

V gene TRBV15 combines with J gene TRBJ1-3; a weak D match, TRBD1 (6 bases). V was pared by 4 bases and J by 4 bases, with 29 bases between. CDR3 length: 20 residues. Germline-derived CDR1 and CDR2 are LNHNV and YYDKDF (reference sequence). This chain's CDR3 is CATSTTNAGDTFVLGNTIYF. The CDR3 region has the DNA TGTGCCACCAGCACGACTAACGCGGGGGACACTTTCGTGCTGGGAAACACCATATATTTT.

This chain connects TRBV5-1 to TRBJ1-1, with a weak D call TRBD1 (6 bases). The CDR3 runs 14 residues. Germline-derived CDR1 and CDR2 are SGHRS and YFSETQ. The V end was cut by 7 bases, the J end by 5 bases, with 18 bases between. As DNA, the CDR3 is TGCGCCAGCCAAAGCTTGGGGGCAAGGACTGAAGCTTTCTTT. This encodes CASQSLGARTEAFF.

The CDR3 nucleotides are TGTGCCACCAGTGATTCTTCTGGCTACACCTTC. Its protein product is CATSDSSGYTF. The chain couples TRBV24-1 to TRBJ1-2; D is unresolved. Trimming removed 2 bases at V and 7 bases at J, with 4 bases between. The germline CDR1 and CDR2 sequences are KGHDR and SFDVKD. The CDR3 has 11 residues.

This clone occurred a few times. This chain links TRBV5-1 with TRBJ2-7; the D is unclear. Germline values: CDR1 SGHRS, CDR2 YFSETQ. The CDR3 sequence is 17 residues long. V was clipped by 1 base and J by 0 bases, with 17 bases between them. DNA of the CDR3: TGCGCCAGCAGCTTGCTCCCATTATCTACGAGCTCCTACGAGCAGTACTTC. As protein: CASSLLPLSTSSYEQYF.

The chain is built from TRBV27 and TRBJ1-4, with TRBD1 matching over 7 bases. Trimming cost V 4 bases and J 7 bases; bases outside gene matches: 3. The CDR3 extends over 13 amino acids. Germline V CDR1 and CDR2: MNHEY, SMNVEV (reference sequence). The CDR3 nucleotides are TGTGCCAGCAGTTCGGGACAGTTTGAAAAACTGTTTTTT. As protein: CASSSGQFEKLFF. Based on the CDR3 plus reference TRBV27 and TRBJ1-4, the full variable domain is EAQVTQNPRYLITVTGKKLTVTCSQNMNHEYMSWYRQDPGLGLRQIYYSMNVEVTDKGDVPEGYKVSRKEKRNFPLILESPSPNQTSLYFCASSSGQFEKLFFGSGTQLSVL.

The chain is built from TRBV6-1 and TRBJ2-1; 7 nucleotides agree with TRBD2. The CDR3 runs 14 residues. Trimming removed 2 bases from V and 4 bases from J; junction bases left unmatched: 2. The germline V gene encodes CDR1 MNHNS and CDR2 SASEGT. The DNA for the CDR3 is TGTGCCAGCAGTGAACTAGCGGAGTACAATGAGCAGTTCTTC. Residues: CASSELAEYNEQFF.

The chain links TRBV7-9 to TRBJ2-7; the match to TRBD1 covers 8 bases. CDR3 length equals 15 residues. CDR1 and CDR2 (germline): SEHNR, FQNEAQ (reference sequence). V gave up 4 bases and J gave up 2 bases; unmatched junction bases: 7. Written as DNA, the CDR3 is TGTGCCAGCAGCTCACAGGGGGTTGGAACCTACGAGCAGTACTTC. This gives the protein CASSSQGVGTYEQYF.

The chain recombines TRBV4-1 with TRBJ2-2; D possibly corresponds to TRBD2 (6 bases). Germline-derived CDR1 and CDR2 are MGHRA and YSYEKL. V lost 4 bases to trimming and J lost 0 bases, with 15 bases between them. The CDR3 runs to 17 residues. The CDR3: CASSLLPGVANTGELFF. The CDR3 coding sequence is TGCGCCAGCAGCCTACTGCCGGGGGTCGCGAACACCGGGGAGCTGTTTTTT.

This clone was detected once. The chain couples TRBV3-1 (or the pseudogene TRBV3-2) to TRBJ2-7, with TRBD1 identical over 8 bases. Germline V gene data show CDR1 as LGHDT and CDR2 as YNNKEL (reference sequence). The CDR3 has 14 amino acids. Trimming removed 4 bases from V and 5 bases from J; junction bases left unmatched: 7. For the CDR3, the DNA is TGTGCCAGCAGCCGCGGGGACAGGTTCCACGAGCAGTACTTC. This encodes CASSRGDRFHEQYF.

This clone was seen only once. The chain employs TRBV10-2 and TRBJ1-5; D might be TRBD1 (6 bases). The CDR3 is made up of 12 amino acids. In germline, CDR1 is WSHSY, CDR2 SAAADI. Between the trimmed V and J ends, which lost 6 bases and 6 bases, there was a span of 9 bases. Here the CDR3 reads CASRQGSQPQHF. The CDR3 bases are TGCGCCAGCAGACAGGGTAGTCAGCCCCAGCATTTT.

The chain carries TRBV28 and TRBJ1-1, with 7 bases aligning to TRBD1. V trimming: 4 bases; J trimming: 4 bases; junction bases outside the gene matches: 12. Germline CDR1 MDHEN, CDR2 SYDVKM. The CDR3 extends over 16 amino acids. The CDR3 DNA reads TGTGCCAGCAGTTCCCTGACAGGGAGGAGTGTCACTGAAGCTTTCTTT. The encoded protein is CASSSLTGRSVTEAFF.

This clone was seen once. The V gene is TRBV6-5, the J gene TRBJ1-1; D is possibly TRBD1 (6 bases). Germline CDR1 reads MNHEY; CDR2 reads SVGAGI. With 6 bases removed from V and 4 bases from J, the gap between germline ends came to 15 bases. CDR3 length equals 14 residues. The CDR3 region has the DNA TGTGCCAGCAGGGGAACGGGACACCTCACTGAAGCTTTCTTT. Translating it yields CASRGTGHLTEAFF.

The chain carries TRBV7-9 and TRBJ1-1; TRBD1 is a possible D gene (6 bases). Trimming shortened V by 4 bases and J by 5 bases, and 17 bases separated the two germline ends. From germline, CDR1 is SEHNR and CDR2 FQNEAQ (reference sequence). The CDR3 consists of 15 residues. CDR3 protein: CASSYRAGVGTEAFF. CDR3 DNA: TGTGCCAGCAGCTACCGAGCAGGGGTTGGGACTGAAGCTTTCTTT. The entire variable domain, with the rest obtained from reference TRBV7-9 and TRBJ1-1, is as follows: DTGVSQNPRHKITKRGQNVTFRCDPISEHNRLYWYRQTLGQGPEFLTYFQNEAQLEKSRLLSDRFSAERPKGSFSTLEIQRTEQGDSAMYLCASSYRAGVGTEAFFGQGTRLTVV.

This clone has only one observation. The CDR3 nucleotides are TGTGCCAGCAGCAATCCGAGCCCCGGGTTCAGCACAGATACGCAGTATTTT. Encoded protein: CASSNPSPGFSTDTQYF. The chain employs TRBV21-1 and TRBJ2-3; the table's D call, TRBD2, has no DNA check behind it. TRBV21-1 represents a pseudogene. The CDR3 has 17 residues.

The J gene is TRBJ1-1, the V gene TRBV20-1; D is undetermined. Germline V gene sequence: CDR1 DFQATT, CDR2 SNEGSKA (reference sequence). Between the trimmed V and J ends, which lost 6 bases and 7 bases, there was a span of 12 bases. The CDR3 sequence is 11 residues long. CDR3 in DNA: TGCAGTGCCCTTGGTGGCTTTGAAGCTTTCTTT. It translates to CSALGGFEAFF.

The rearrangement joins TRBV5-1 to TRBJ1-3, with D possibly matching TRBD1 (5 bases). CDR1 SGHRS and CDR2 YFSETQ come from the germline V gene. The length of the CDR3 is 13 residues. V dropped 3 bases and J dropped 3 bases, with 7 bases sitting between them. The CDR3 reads CASSSGFGNTIYF. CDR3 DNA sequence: TGCGCCAGCAGCTCAGGGTTTGGAAACACCATATATTTT.

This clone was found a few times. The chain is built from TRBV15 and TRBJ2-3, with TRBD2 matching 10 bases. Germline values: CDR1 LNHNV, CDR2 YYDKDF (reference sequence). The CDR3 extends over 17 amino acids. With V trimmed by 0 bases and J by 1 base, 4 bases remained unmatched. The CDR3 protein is CATSRDGLAGGTDTQYF. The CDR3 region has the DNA TGTGCCACCAGCAGAGATGGGCTAGCGGGGGGCACAGATACGCAGTATTTT.

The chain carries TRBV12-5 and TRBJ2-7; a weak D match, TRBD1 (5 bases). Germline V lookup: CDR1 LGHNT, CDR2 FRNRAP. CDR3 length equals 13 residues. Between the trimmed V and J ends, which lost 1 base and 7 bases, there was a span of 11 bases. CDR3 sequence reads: CASGLALGREQYF. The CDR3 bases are TGTGCTAGTGGTTTGGCCCTGGGGCGTGAGCAGTACTTC.